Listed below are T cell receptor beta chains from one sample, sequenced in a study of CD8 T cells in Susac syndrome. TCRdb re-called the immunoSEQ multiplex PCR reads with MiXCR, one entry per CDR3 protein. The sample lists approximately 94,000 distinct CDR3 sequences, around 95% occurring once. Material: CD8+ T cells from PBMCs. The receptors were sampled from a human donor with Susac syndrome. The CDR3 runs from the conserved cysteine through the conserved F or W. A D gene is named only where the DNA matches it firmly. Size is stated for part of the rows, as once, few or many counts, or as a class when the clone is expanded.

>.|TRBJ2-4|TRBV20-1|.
TGCAGTGCTCTACCCCGGGTCCCTGGGAAAAACATTCAGTACTTC
CSALPRVPGKNIQYF
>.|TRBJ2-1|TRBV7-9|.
TGTGCCAGCAGCTTAACGGGCCCCAGCGGTGAGCAGTTCTTC
CASSLTGPSGEQFF
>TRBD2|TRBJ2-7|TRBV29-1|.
TGCAGCGTCCGGACTAGCATCTCCTACGAGCAGTACTTC
CSVRTSISYEQYF
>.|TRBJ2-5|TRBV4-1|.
TGCGCCAGCAGCCAAGTAGGTGGCATTCAAGAGACCCAGTACTTC
CASSQVGGIQETQYF
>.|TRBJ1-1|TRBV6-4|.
TGTGCCAGCAGTGACTCCGACAACACTGAAGCTTTCTTT
CASSDSDNTEAFF
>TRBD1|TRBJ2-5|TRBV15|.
TGTGCCACCAGTCTCGGACAGGGGGCTTCGGAGACCCAGTACTTC
CATSLGQGASETQYF
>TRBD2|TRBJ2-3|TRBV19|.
TGTGCCAGTAGTCCCGCGGGGGTTAGCACAGATACGCAGTATTTT
CASSPAGVSTDTQYF
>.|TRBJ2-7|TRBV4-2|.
TGTGCCAGCAGCCAATCAGTCCTAGATCCTTACGAGCAGTACTTC
CASSQSVLDPYEQYF
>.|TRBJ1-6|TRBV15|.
TGTGCCACCACGGAGGGGTCCCATAATTCACCCCTCCACTTT
CATTEGSHNSPLHF
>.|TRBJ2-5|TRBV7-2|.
.
CASSLQRRGIVGTGSRYF
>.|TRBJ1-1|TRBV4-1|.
TGCGCCAGCAGCCAAGTTGGACGGCGGAGCACTGAAGCTTTCTTT
CASSQVGRRSTEAFF
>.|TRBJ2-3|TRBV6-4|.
TGTGCCAGCAGTGACTCGAGCGCGAATACGCAGTATTTT
CASSDSSANTQYF
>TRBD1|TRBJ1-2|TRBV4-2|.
TGTGCCAGCAGGGTCGGGACAGGGAAGTGGTATGGCTACACCTTC
CASRVGTGKWYGYTF
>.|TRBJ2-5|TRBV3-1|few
TGTGCCAGCAGCCAAGATCGGAGTTGGGCCGGACAAGAGACCCAGTACTTC
CASSQDRSWAGQETQYF
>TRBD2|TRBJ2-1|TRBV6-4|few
TGTGCCAGCAGTGGACTAGCGGGAGGGAATGAGCAGTTCTTC
CASSGLAGGNEQFF
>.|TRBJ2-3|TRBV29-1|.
TGCAGCGTTGAAGACCCCACAGGGCCTGGCACAGATACGCAGTATTTT
CSVEDPTGPGTDTQYF
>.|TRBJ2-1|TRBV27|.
TGTGCCAGCAGTCTGTCTCGGGATAGTTATAATGAGCAGTTCTTC
CASSLSRDSYNEQFF
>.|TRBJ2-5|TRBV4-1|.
TGCGCCAGCAGCCAACCCCGACAGCAAGAGACCCAGTACTTC
CASSQPRQQETQYF
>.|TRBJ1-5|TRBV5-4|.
TGTGCCAGCAGCTTTGGCGGGTTGGATCAGCCCCAGCATTTT
CASSFGGLDQPQHF
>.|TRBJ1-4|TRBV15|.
TGTGCCACCAGCAGTCTAAATGAAAAACTGTTTTTT
CATSSLNEKLFF
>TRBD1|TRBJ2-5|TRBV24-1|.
TGTGCCACCAGTGACCGGACAGGGGGCCAAGAGACCCAGTACTTC
CATSDRTGGQETQYF
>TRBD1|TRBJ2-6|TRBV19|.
TGTGCCAGTTCCCGGACAGGGTCCTTTTCTGGGGCCAACGTCCTGACTTTC
CASSRTGSFSGANVLTF
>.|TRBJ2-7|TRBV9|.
TGTGCCAGCAGCGTATCGGGGTCATTGACGGGCGAGCAGTACTTC
CASSVSGSLTGEQYF
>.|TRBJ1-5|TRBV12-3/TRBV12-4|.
TGTGCCAGCAGTTTAGCGTATGCAGACCTGGCCCAGCATTTT
CASSLAYADLAQHF
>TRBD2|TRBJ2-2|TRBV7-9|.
TGTGCCAGCAGCCAACTAGCGGGTAGTTTCACCGGGGAGCTGTTTTTT
CASSQLAGSFTGELFF
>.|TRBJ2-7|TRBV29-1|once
TGCAGCGTTGAAAAGGAGGGGAGGTACGAGCAGTACTTC
CSVEKEGRYEQYF
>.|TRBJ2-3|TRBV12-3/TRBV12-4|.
TGTGCCAGCCTGGGGACCAGCCGCACAGATACGCAGTATTTT
CASLGTSRTDTQYF
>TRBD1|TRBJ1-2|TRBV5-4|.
TGTGCCAGCAGCTTGTTGGGACAGAACTATGGCTACACCTTC
CASSLLGQNYGYTF
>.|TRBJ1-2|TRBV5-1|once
TGCGCCAGCAGCTTCAGATCACAGGCCAATGGCTACACCTTC
CASSFRSQANGYTF
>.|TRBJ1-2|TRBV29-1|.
TGCAGCGTTCTCGCCCCCTATAGCTATGGCTACACCTTC
CSVLAPYSYGYTF
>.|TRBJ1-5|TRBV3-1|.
TGTGCCAGCAGCCAACAGGGTTGGGGTCAGCCCCAGCATTTT
CASSQQGWGQPQHF
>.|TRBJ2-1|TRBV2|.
TGTGCCAGCAGTGAAGGGCCTGGAATCATATATGAGCAGTTCTTC
CASSEGPGIIYEQFF
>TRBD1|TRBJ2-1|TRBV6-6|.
TGTGCCAGCAGTCCCCTGGACAGGGGGCAGTTCTTC
CASSPLDRGQFF
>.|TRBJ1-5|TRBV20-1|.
TGCAGTGCTAGAGAGCAACAGGGACAGCCCCAGCATTTT
CSAREQQGQPQHF
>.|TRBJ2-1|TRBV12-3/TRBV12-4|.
TGTGCCAGCAGTCCTATACGGGATGAGCAGTTCTTC
CASSPIRDEQFF
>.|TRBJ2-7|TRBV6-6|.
TGTGCCAGCAGCCAGGACAGCCTGGCCTACGAGCAGTACTTC
CASSQDSLAYEQYF
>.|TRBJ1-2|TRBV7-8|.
TGTGCCAGCAGCTTAGATCGGGCCTTGGACTATGGCTACACCTTC
CASSLDRALDYGYTF
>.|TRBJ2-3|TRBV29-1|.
TGCAGCTCCTGGGGTGGCAGCACAGATACGCAGTATTTT
CSSWGGSTDTQYF
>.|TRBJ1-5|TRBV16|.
TGTGCCAGCAGCCAAATGAGCAATCAGCCCCAGCATTTT
CASSQMSNQPQHF
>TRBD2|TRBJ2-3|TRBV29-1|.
TGCAGCGACATGACTAGCGACCGAGATACGCAGTATTTT
CSDMTSDRDTQYF
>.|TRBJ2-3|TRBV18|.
TGTGCCAGCACGCAGAACTACGCAGATACGCAGTATTTT
CASTQNYADTQYF
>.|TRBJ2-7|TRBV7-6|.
TGTGCCAGCAGCTTAGACGACACGATAAGCTCCTACGAGCAGTACTTC
CASSLDDTISSYEQYF
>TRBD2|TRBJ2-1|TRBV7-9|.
TGTGCCAGCAGCTTAGCAGGGCGGGGGACCTTCAATGAGCAGTTCTTC
CASSLAGRGTFNEQFF
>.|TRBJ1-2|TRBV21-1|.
TGTGCCAGCCCCGGCAGGCCCCCCTATGGCTACACCTTC
CASPGRPPYGYTF
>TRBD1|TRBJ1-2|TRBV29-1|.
TGCAGCGTGGACAGGAACTATGGCTACACCTTC
CSVDRNYGYTF